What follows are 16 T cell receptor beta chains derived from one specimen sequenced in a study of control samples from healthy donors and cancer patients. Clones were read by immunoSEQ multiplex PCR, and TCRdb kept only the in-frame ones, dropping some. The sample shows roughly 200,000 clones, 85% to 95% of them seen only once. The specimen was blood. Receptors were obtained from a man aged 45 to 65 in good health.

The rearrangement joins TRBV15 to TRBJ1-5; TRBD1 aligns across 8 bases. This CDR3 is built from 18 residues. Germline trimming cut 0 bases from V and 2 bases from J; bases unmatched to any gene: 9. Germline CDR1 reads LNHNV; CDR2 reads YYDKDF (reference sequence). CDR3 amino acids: CATSRDGPGGIGNQPQHF. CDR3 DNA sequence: TGTGCCACCAGCAGAGATGGACCAGGGGGCATAGGCAATCAGCCCCAGCATTTT.

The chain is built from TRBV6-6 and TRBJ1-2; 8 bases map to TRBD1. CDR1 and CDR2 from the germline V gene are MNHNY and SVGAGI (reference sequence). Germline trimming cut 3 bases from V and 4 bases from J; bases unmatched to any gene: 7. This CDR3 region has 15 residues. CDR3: CASSYAGGSSYGYTF. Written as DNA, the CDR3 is TGTGCCAGCAGTTATGCAGGGGGCAGCAGCTATGGCTACACCTTC.

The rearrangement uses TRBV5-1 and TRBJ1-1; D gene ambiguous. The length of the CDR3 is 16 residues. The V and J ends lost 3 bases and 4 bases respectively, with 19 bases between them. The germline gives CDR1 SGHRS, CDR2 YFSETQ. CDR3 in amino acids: CASSSGRANEGTEAFF. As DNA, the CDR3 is TGCGCCAGCAGCTCCGGTAGGGCAAATGAGGGCACTGAAGCTTTCTTT.

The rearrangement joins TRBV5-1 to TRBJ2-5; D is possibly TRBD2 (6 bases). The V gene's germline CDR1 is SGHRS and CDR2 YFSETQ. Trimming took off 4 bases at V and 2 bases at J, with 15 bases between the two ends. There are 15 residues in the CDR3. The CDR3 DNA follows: TGCGCCAGCAGCGTAACCGGGACTGGGCAAGAGACCCAGTACTTC. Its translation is CASSVTGTGQETQYF.

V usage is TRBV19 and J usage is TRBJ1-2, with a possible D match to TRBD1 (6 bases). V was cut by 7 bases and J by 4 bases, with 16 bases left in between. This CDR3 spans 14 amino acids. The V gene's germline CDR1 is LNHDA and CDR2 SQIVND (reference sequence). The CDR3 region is CASNFGGPIYGYTF. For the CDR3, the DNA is TGTGCCAGTAATTTTGGGGGCCCGATCTATGGCTACACCTTC. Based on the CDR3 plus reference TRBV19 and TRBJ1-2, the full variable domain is DGGITQSPKYLFRKEGQNVTLSCEQNLNHDAMYWYRQDPGQGLRLIYYSQIVNDFQKGDIAEGYSVSREKKESFPLTVTSAQKNPTAFYLCASNFGGPIYGYTFGSGTRLTVV.

The CDR3 is CASSWGASGAIEQFF. The DNA of the CDR3 is TGCGCCAGCAGCTGGGGGGCTAGCGGGGCGATTGAGCAGTTCTTC. V gene TRBV5-1 combines with J gene TRBJ2-1, with 9 bases fitting TRBD2. This CDR3 region has 15 residues. CDR1 and CDR2 (germline): SGHRS, YFSETQ. Trimming removed 3 bases from V and 9 bases from J; junction bases left unmatched: 10.

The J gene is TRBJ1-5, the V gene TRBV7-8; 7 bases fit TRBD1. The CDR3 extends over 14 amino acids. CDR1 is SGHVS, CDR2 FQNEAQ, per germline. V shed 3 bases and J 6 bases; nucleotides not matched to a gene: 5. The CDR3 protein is CASSFGQAPQPQHF. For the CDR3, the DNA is TGTGCCAGCAGCTTCGGACAGGCCCCTCAGCCCCAGCATTTT.

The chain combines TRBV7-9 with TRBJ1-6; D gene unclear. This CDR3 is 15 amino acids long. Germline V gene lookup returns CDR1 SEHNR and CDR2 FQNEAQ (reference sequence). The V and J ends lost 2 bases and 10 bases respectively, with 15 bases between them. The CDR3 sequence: CASSLWLGNYSPLHF. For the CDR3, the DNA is TGTGCCAGCAGCTTATGGCTGGGGAATTACTCACCCCTCCACTTT.

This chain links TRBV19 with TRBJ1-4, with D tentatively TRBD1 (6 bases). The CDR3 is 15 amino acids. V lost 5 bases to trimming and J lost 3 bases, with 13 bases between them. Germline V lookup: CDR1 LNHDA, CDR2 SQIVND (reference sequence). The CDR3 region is CASSPGTFPNEKLFF. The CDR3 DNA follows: TGTGCCAGTAGTCCCGGGACATTTCCTAATGAAAAACTGTTTTTT.

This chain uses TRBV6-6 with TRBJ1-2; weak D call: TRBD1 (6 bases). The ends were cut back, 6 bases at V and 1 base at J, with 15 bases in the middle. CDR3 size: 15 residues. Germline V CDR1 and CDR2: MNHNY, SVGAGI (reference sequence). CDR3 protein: CASSSGTTINYGYTF. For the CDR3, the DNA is TGTGCCAGCAGCTCCGGGACAACCATTAACTATGGCTACACCTTC.

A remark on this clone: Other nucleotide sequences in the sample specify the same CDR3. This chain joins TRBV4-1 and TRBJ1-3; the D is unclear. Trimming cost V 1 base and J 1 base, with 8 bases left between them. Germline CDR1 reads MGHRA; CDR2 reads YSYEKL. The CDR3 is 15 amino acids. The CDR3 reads CASSQVGLSGNTIYF. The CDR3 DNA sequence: TGCGCCAGCAGCCAAGTGGGCTTATCTGGAAACACCATATATTTT.

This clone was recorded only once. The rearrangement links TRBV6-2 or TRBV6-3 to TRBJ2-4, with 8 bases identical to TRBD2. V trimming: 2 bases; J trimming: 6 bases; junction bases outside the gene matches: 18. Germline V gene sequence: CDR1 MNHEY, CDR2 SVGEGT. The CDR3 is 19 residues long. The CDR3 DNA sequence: TGTGCCAGCAGTTACCGCCCTCGTTCGGCGGGGGGCCAGGGAAACATTCAGTACTTC. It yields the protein CASSYRPRSAGGQGNIQYF.

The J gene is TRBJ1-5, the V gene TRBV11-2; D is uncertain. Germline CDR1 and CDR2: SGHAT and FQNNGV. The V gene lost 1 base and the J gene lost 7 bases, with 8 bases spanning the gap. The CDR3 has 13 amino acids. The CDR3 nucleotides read TGTGCCAGCAGCTTAGTCCGTGAACAGCCCCAGCATTTT. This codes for CASSLVREQPQHF.

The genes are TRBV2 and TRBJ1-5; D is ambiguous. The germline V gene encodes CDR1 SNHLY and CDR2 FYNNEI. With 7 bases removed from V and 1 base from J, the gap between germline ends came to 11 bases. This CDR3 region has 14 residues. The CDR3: CASNPPPSNQPQHF. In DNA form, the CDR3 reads TGTGCCAGCAATCCCCCCCCCAGCAATCAGCCCCAGCATTTT.

CDR3 nucleotide sequence: TGTGCCAGCAGCTTAGGGCCCGGCTATGGCTACACCTTC. Translation: CASSLGPGYGYTF. The chain recombines TRBV7-8 with TRBJ1-2; D call uncertain. The germline V and J ends were trimmed by 1 base and 4 bases, with 7 bases remaining between them. In germline, CDR1 is SGHVS, CDR2 FQNEAQ. This CDR3 is 13 amino acids long.

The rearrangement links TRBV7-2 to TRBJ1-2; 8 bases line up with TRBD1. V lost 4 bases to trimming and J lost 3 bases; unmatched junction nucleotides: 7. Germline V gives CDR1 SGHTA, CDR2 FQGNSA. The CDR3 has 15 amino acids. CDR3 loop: CASSYRTGYDYGYTF. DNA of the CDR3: TGTGCCAGCAGCTATAGGACAGGGTATGACTATGGCTACACCTTC.